Below are 10 T cell receptor beta chains sequenced from a single sample in a study of blood T cell repertoires in COVID-19. Sequencing was performed with immunoSEQ multiplex PCR; in TCRdb, only in-frame clones are kept and a portion is missing. The repertoire has roughly 100,000 clones, 80% to 90% of them found once; the top ten carry around 10%. The material sequenced was peripheral blood. These receptors all stem from a woman aged 70-85 years with acute or convalescent COVID-19.

The chain combines TRBV23-1 with TRBJ1-4, with D possibly being TRBD1 (6 bases). TRBV23-1 is an ORF; its function is uncertain. V was shortened by 8 bases and J by 3 bases, with 10 bases between the two germline ends. The CDR3 runs to 13 residues. The CDR3 region has the DNA TGCGCCAGCGGGACAATAGCTAATGAAAAACTGTTTTTT. Encoded protein: CASGTIANEKLFF.

The CDR3 loop reads CASSLDRGTDTQYF. CDR3 sequence (DNA): TGTGCCAGCAGCTTGGACAGGGGTACAGATACGCAGTATTTT. The rearrangement links TRBV5-8 to TRBJ2-3; 7 bases fit TRBD1. The J segment lost 3 bases and the V segment lost 0 bases, leaving 1 base of the junction unmatched. CDR1 is SGHTS and CDR2 is YDEGEE in the germline V gene. This CDR3 spans 14 amino acids.

This clone appeared a few times. The chain employs TRBV25-1 and TRBJ2-1; D might be TRBD1 (5 bases). The V and J ends lost 3 bases and 4 bases respectively, with 13 bases between them. The CDR3 runs 15 residues. Germline CDR1 reads MGHDK; CDR2 reads SYGVNS. CDR3 loop: CASSDPDSLYNEQFF. CDR3 coding DNA: TGTGCCAGCAGTGACCCTGACAGTCTTTACAATGAGCAGTTCTTC. Drawing the rest from reference TRBV25-1 and TRBJ2-1, the complete variable domain is EADIYQTPRYLVIGTGKKITLECSQTMGHDKMYWYQQDPGMELHLIHYSYGVNSTEKGDLSSESTVSRIRTEHFPLTLESARPSHTSQYLCASSDPDSLYNEQFFGPGTRLTVL.

This clone came up once. This sequence joins TRBV10-3 and TRBJ1-4, with D possibly being TRBD1 (5 bases). Germline loops: CDR1 ENHRY, CDR2 SYGVKD. CDR3 length: 14 amino acids. The germline V and J ends were trimmed by 10 bases and 5 bases, with 17 bases remaining between them. The CDR3 loop is CATRSEGSNEKLFF. CDR3 DNA sequence: TGTGCCACCCGCTCGGAGGGGTCCAATGAAAAACTGTTTTTT.

This chain uses TRBV5-5 with TRBJ1-4, with a possible D match to TRBD1 (5 bases). The CDR3 covers 16 residues. Trimming removed 0 bases from V and 2 bases from J, with 11 bases in between. Germline V gene data show CDR1 as SGHKS and CDR2 as YYEKEE (reference sequence). CDR3 nucleotide sequence: TGTGCCAGCAGCTTGGAGGCGGGGGTCACTAATGAAAAACTGTTTTTT. Protein: CASSLEAGVTNEKLFF.

The chain recombines TRBV7-2 with TRBJ2-1; the match to TRBD2 covers 12 bases. CDR1 is SGHTA and CDR2 is FQGNSA in the germline V gene. The CDR3 has 17 amino acids. V lost 5 bases, J lost 3 bases, and 8 bases stayed unmatched. This CDR3 is CASSDGASGGGYNEQFF. DNA for the CDR3: TGTGCCAGCAGCGATGGGGCTAGCGGGGGGGGCTACAATGAGCAGTTCTTC.

This clone has a single count. The CDR3 nucleotides read TGTGCCAGCAGCTTTCATCCGGGGGTGGGAAATGAAAAACTGTTTTTT. Protein: CASSFHPGVGNEKLFF. The chain employs TRBV11-2 and TRBJ1-4; a weak D match, TRBD1 (5 bases). Germline CDR1 SGHAT, CDR2 FQNNGV. The CDR3 consists of 16 residues. The ends were cut back, 3 bases at V and 5 bases at J, with 16 bases in the middle.

V usage is TRBV28 and J usage is TRBJ1-5, with 12 bases lining up with TRBD1. This CDR3 is built from 14 residues. From germline, CDR1 is MDHEN and CDR2 SYDVKM. With 5 bases clipped from V and 7 bases from J, the junction kept 3 bases outside the gene matches. CDR3 coding DNA: TGTGCCAGCAGTGGGACAGGGGGCAGGCAGCCCCAGCATTTT. Amino acids: CASSGTGGRQPQHF.

The rearrangement links TRBV7-9 to TRBJ2-3, with 12 nucleotides matching TRBD2. V trimming: 3 bases; J trimming: 6 bases; junction bases outside the gene matches: 7. This CDR3 region has 16 residues. The germline gives CDR1 SEHNR, CDR2 FQNEAQ (reference sequence). This CDR3 is CASSFPGLAGTDTQYF. CDR3 nucleotide sequence: TGTGCCAGCAGCTTCCCTGGACTAGCGGGGACCGATACGCAGTATTTT.

This CDR3 is CSVLGLAGVSYEQYF. DNA of the CDR3: TGCAGCGTACTCGGACTAGCGGGAGTGTCCTACGAGCAGTACTTC. V gene TRBV29-1 combines with J gene TRBJ2-7; 13 bases fit TRBD2. CDR1 is SQVTM, CDR2 ANQGSEA, per germline. The CDR3 is 15 amino acids. The ends lost 6 bases at V and 1 base at J; junction bases unmatched: 6.